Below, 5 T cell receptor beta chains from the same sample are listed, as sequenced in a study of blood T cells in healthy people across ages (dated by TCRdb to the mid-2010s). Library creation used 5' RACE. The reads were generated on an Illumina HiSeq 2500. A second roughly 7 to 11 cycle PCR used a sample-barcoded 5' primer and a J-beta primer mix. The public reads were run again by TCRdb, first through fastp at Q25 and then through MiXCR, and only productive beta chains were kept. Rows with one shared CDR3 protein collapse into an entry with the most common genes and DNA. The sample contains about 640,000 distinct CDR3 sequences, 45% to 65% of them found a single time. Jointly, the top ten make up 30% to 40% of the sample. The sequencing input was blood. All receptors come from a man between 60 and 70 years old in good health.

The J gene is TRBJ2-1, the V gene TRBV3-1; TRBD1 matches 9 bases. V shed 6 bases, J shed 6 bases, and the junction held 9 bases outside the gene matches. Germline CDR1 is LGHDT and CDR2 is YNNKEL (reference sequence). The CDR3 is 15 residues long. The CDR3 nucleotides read TGTGCCAGCAGTTTACGGGACAGGGCCGGCAATGAGCAGTTCTTC. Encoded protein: CASSLRDRAGNEQFF.

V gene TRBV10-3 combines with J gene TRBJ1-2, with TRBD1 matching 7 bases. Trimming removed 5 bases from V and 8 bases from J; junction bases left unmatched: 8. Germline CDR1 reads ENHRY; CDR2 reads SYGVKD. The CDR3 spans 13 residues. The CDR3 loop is CAISSRQGGGYTF. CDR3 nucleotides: TGTGCCATCAGTTCGCGACAGGGAGGGGGCTACACCTTC.

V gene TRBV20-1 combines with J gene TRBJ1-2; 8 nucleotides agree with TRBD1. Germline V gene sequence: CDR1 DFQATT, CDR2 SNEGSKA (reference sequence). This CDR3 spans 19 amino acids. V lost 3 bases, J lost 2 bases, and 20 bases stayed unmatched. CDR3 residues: CSASLWGRPAAGGNYGYTF. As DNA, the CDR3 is TGCAGTGCTAGTCTTTGGGGCCGACCCGCCGCAGGGGGCAACTATGGCTACACCTTC.

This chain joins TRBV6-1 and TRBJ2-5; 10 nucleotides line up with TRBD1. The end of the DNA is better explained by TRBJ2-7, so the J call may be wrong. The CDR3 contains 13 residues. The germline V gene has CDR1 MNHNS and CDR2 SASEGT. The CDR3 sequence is CATDRDRGFEQYF. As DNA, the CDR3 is TGTGCCACCGACCGGGACAGGGGTTTCGAGCAGTACTTC.

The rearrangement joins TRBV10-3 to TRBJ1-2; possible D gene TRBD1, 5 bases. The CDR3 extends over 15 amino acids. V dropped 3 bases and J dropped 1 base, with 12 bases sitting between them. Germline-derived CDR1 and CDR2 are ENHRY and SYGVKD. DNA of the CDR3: TGTGCCATCAGTGATTGGCAGGGCAATAACTATGGCTACACCTTC. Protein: CAISDWQGNNYGYTF.